This T cell receptor (beta chain) was captured in a study of T-cell reconstitution after alpha-beta-depleted transplantation in children. General observations from the study: It was surviving recipient T cells and thymic progenitors that gave some patients high TCRbeta diversity at day 60.

Unique molecular identifiers were used to barcode this TCRbeta library. TCRdb re-called the PCR reads with MiXCR, one entry per CDR3 protein. Of 300,000 to 400,000 distinct CDR3 sequences in the sample, around 16% were seen once. This clonotype appeared a few times. The target antigen is unknown. The CDR3 length is 15 residues. Germline V gene data show CDR1 as PRHDT and CDR2 as FYEKMQ (reference sequence). Between the trimmed V and J ends, which lost 1 base and 4 bases, there was a span of 13 bases. The starting material was PBMCs, mostly from graft donor cells, obtained 360 days after TCRalphabeta/CD19-depleted stem cell transplant. This chain joins TRBV13 and TRBJ1-2, with D possibly TRBD1 on 6 matching bases. The TCR comes from a male patient under 10 years old who had a stem cell transplant for acute lymphoblastic leukemia, so the T cells may come from the graft donor. CDR3 sequence: CASSLVRGETYGYTF. CDR3 sequence (DNA): TGTGCCAGCAGCTTAGTGAGGGGGGAAACCTATGGCTACACCTTC.